These 19 T cell receptor beta chains share one sample of origin, sequenced in a study of cytomegalovirus exposure and HLA in healthy donors. Primers included in the PCR were 60 Vbeta and 13 Jbeta primers. TCRdb keeps only in-frame clones here, not all; method: immunoSEQ multiplex PCR. The sample consists of over 150,000 clones, roughly 70% of them appearing once. The sequenced material came from PBMCs. The receptor source for this set is a male donor in good health and CMV-seronegative.

The chain has TRBV7-3 and TRBJ1-5; D possibly corresponds to TRBD1 (5 bases). V was pared by 5 bases and J by 4 bases, with 15 bases between. Germline CDR1 and CDR2: SGHTA and FQGTGA. This CDR3 region has 15 residues. CDR3 in amino acids: CASSPPGARNQPQHF. The DNA for the CDR3 is TGTGCCAGCAGCCCCCCTGGGGCGAGGAATCAGCCCCAGCATTTT.

This chain uses TRBV7-2 with TRBJ1-1; 9 bases fit TRBD1. This CDR3 spans 14 amino acids. Germline values: CDR1 SGHTA, CDR2 FQGNSA. J lost 4 bases, V lost 1 base, and 1 base had no gene match. The CDR3 DNA follows: TGTGCCAGCAGCTTAGGGACAGGGGCCACTGAAGCTTTCTTT. This encodes CASSLGTGATEAFF.

There are a few counts of this clone. The V call is TRBV7-3, the J call TRBJ2-3; perhaps TRBD2 as D (5 bases). The germline V and J ends were trimmed by 4 bases and 2 bases, with 10 bases remaining between them. The CDR3 has 14 amino acids. Germline V gene lookup returns CDR1 SGHTA and CDR2 FQGTGA. Here the CDR3 reads CASSSGLHTDTQYF. In DNA form, the CDR3 reads TGTGCCAGCAGCTCTGGACTGCACACAGATACGCAGTATTTT.

The V call is TRBV6-6, the J call TRBJ2-7; no reliable D call. Germline V CDR1 and CDR2: MNHNY, SVGAGI (reference sequence). The germline V and J ends were trimmed by 2 bases and 3 bases, with 2 bases remaining between them. CDR3 size: 11 residues. The CDR3 DNA follows: TGTGCCAGCAGTTACCTCTACGAGCAGTACTTC. It translates to CASSYLYEQYF.

CDR3 in DNA: TGTGCCTGGAGTGCAGCGGGGCCGGCATACGAGCAGTACTTC. This translates into CAWSAAGPAYEQYF. The J gene is TRBJ2-7, the V gene TRBV30, with 7 bases lining up with TRBD2. CDR3 length: 14 residues. J gave up 4 bases and V 1 base, and 7 bases lay outside the gene matches. The germline gives CDR1 GTSNPN, CDR2 SVGIG (reference sequence).

This clone was seen only once. The chain combines TRBV6-1 with TRBJ2-1; D is possibly TRBD2 (5 bases). There are 16 residues in the CDR3. Trimming removed 0 bases at V and 1 base at J, with 10 bases between. Per the germline V gene, CDR1 is MNHNS and CDR2 is SASEGT. The CDR3 nucleotides read TGTGCCAGCAGTGAAGCGGGAGATGGGTCCTACAATGAGCAGTTCTTC. Encoded protein: CASSEAGDGSYNEQFF.

This chain uses TRBV30 with TRBJ2-3; no definite D call. CDR1 and CDR2 (germline): GTSNPN, SVGIG (reference sequence). This CDR3 has 13 residues. The V end lost 0 bases, the J end lost 6 bases, and 10 bases lay between the germline ends. CDR3 DNA sequence: TGTGCCTGGAGTGTACCCGAGCTTGATACGCAGTATTTT. This sequence encodes CAWSVPELDTQYF.

DNA of the CDR3: TGTGCCAGCAGCGGATCAGGACAGGGTTATGGCTACACCTTC. Its protein product is CASSGSGQGYGYTF. V is TRBV9 and J is TRBJ1-2; 8 positions match TRBD1. Germline-derived CDR1 and CDR2 are SGDLS and YYNGEE. V trimming: 3 bases; J trimming: 5 bases; junction bases outside the gene matches: 6. The CDR3 is made up of 14 amino acids.

The V gene is TRBV28, the J gene TRBJ1-5, with D possibly TRBD1 on 6 matching bases. Trimming cost V 4 bases and J 6 bases, with 16 bases left between them. CDR3 length: 15 amino acids. Germline CDR1 reads MDHEN; CDR2 reads SYDVKM. The CDR3 region is CASSSPAGAGQPQHF. DNA for the CDR3: TGTGCCAGCAGTTCCCCCGCGGGGGCGGGTCAGCCCCAGCATTTT.

In nucleotides, the CDR3 is TGTGCCAGCAGCCTAGCGACTAGCACAGATACGCAGTATTTT. It specifies CASSLATSTDTQYF. The rearrangement links TRBV13 to TRBJ2-3; a possible D gene is TRBD2 (6 bases). The ends were cut back, 5 bases at V and 0 bases at J, with 9 bases in the middle. CDR3 size: 14 residues. Germline loops: CDR1 PRHDT, CDR2 FYEKMQ (reference sequence).

This clone showed up just a few times. The chain is built from TRBV25-1 and TRBJ2-7; 7 bases are shared with TRBD1. V gave up 5 bases and J gave up 2 bases; unmatched junction bases: 12. This CDR3 is 16 amino acids long. Germline-derived CDR1 and CDR2 are MGHDK and SYGVNS. CDR3 nucleotide sequence: TGTGCCAGCAGTTTTAATCGACAGGGCGAGACCTACGAGCAGTACTTC. It translates to CASSFNRQGETYEQYF.

This chain joins TRBV28 and TRBJ2-1, with D unclear. Looked up from germline, CDR1 is MDHEN and CDR2 is SYDVKM. The CDR3 sequence is 13 residues long. V shed 3 bases and J shed 10 bases, with 13 bases lying between them. The DNA for the CDR3 is TGTGCCAGCAGTTTTTATCGTAGCCTGGAGCAGTTCTTC. Translating it yields CASSFYRSLEQFF.

Comments on this clone: The same CDR3 also results from other DNA sequences found in this sample. The chain combines TRBV19 with TRBJ1-2, with D possibly TRBD1 on 5 matching bases. The CDR3 covers 13 residues. Germline values: CDR1 LNHDA, CDR2 SQIVND (reference sequence). V was shortened by 3 bases and J by 5 bases, with 10 bases between the two germline ends. In DNA, the CDR3 is TGTGCCAGTAGTATCCAGGGTAATTATGGCTACACCTTC. Translation: CASSIQGNYGYTF.

J is TRBJ2-2 and V is TRBV28; D gene unclear. The CDR3 loop spans 16 amino acids. CDR1 MDHEN and CDR2 SYDVKM come from the germline V gene. Trimming removed 3 bases at V and 6 bases at J, with 17 bases between. In nucleotides, the CDR3 is TGTGCCAGCAGTTTGCCCCGACTGGATCACGCCGGGGAGCTGTTTTTT. Amino acids: CASSLPRLDHAGELFF.

This chain joins TRBV27 and TRBJ2-1, with a possible D match to TRBD2 (5 bases). Trimming removed 2 bases at V and 2 bases at J, with 13 bases between. The CDR3 contains 16 residues. Germline CDR1 MNHEY, CDR2 SMNVEV (reference sequence). Here the CDR3 reads CASSLNTLRAYNEQFF. The CDR3 DNA follows: TGTGCCAGCAGTTTAAATACCCTGAGGGCCTACAATGAGCAGTTCTTC.

This clone occurred a few times. This rearrangement joins TRBV25-1 to TRBJ1-1; D is possibly TRBD1 (5 bases). The CDR3 totals 14 residues. Trimming pared 3 bases from V and 2 bases from J, leaving 10 bases between. CDR1 MGHDK and CDR2 SYGVNS come from the germline V gene. CDR3 sequence (DNA): TGTGCCAGCAGTGACCCCGGGGGTAACACTGAAGCTTTCTTT. This translates into CASSDPGGNTEAFF.

The count of this clone is one. The V call is TRBV5-6, the J call TRBJ1-3; no clear D. V was clipped by 3 bases and J by 0 bases, with 7 bases between them. CDR3 size: 14 residues. Germline V gene sequence: CDR1 SGHDT, CDR2 YYEEEE. The CDR3 loop reads CASSSRDSGNTIYF. The CDR3 DNA reads as TGTGCCAGCAGCTCACGGGACTCTGGAAACACCATATATTTT.

The chain couples TRBV4-3 to TRBJ2-7; the D gene is possibly TRBD2 (5 bases). CDR3 length: 15 amino acids. Trimming removed 3 bases at V and 1 base at J, with 13 bases between. CDR1 is LGHNA, CDR2 YSLEER, per germline. For the CDR3, the DNA is TGCGCCAGCAGCCAGGAGGATGGCTTTTCCTACGAGCAGTACTTC. Its protein is CASSQEDGFSYEQYF.

This clone was seen more than once but under ten times. This chain connects TRBV29-1 to TRBJ2-1; TRBD1 aligns across 9 bases. Per the germline V gene, CDR1 is SQVTM and CDR2 is ANQGSEA. V was pared by 6 bases and J by 4 bases, with 4 bases of the junction left unmatched. The CDR3 contains 13 residues. The CDR3 reads CSVGGTGYNEQFF. Written as DNA, the CDR3 is TGCAGCGTGGGGGGGACAGGGTACAATGAGCAGTTCTTC.